This T cell receptor (beta chain) was captured in a study of blood T cells in healthy people across ages. Each of the donors had ten milliliters of peripheral blood drawn into EDTA-treated Vacutainer tubes. Researchers report isolating at least 7 million PBMCs per sample. Germline loops: CDR1 DFQATT, CDR2 SNEGSKA (reference sequence). After removal of 0 bases from V and 4 bases from J, the junction contained 3 bases not matched to a gene. The CDR3 has 14 residues. Primed by a sample-barcoded 5' primer and a J-beta primer mix, a second PCR proceeded for 7 to 11 cycles. Each cDNA molecule received a tag from a template-switch adaptor that had 12 random nucleotides. TCRdb reprocessed the 5' RACE reads via MiXCR and lists one record per CDR3 protein. The sample lists about 680,000 distinct CDR3 sequences; about half were seen once.

The chain carries TRBV20-1 and TRBJ2-3; TRBD2 matches 8 bases. This clonotype was obtained from a woman in her sixties or seventies in good health. Sequenced input: blood. CDR3 in DNA: TGCAGTGCTAGAGAAGCGGGAGTAGCAGATACGCAGTATTTT. Translated, it gives CSAREAGVADTQYF.